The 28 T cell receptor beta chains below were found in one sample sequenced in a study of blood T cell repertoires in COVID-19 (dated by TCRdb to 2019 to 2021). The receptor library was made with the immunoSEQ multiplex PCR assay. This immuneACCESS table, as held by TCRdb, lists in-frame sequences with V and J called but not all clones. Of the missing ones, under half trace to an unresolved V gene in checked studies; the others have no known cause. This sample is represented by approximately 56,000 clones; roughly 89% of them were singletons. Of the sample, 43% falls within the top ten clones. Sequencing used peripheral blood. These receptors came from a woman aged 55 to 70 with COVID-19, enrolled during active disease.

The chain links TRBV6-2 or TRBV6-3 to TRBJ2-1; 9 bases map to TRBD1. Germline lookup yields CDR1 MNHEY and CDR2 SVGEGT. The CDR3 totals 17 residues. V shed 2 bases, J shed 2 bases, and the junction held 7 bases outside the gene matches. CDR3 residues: CASSYRPDRGTYNEQFF. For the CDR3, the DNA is TGTGCCAGCAGTTACCGTCCGGACAGGGGAACCTACAATGAGCAGTTCTTC.

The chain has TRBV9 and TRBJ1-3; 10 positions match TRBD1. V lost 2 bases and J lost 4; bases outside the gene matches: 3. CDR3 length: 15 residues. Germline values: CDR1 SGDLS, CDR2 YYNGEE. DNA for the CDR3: TGTGCCAGCAGCGTTGGGGACAGGGGCGGAAACACCATATATTTT. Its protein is CASSVGDRGGNTIYF.

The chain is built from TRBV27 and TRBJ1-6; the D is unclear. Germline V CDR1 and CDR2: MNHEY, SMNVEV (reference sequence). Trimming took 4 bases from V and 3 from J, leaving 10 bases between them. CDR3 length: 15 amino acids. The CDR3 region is CASSSQTHYNSPLHF. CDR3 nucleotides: TGTGCCAGCAGTTCCCAGACACACTATAATTCACCCCTCCACTTT.

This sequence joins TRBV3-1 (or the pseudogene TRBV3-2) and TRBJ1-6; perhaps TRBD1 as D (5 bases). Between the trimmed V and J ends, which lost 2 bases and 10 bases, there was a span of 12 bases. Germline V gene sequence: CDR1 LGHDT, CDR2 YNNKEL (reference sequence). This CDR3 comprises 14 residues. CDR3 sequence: CASSQRQGGSPLHF. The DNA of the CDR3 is TGTGCCAGCAGCCAAAGGCAGGGTGGGTCACCCCTCCACTTT.

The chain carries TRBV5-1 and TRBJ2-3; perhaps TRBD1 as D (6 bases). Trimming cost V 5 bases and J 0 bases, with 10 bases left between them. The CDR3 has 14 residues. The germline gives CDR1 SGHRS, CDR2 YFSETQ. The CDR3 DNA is TGCGCCAGCAGACCACAGGGTAGCACAGATACGCAGTATTTT. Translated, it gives CASRPQGSTDTQYF.

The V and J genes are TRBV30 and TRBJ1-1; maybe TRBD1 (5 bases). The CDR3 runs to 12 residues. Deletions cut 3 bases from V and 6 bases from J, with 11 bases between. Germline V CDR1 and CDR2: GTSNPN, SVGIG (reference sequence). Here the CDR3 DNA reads TGTGCCTGGAGCCCGGGGGGGTCTGAAGCTTTCTTT. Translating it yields CAWSPGGSEAFF. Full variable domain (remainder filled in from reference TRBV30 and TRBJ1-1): SQTIHQWPATLVQPVGSPLSLECTVEGTSNPNLYWYRQAAGRGLQLLFYSVGIGQISSEVPQNLSASRPQDRQFILSSKKLLLSDSGFYLCAWSPGGSEAFFGQGTRLTVV.

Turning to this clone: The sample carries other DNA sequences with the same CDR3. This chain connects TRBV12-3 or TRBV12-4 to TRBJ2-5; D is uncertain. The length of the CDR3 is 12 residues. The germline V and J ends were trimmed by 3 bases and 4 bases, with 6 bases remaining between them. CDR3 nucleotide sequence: TGTGCCAGCAGTTTTTCATCAGAGACCCAGTACTTC. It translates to CASSFSSETQYF.

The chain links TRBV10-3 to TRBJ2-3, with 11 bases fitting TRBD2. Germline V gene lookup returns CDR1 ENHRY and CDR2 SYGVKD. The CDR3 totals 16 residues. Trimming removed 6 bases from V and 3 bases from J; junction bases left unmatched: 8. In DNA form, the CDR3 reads TGTGCCATCAGATCAGGGACTAGCGGATTAACAGATACGCAGTATTTT. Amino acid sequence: CAIRSGTSGLTDTQYF.

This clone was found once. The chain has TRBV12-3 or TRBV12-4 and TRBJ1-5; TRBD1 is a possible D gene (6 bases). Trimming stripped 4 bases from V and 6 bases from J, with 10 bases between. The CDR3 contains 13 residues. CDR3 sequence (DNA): TGTGCCAGCAGTTGGCAGGGGATTCAGCCCCAGCATTTT. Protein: CASSWQGIQPQHF.

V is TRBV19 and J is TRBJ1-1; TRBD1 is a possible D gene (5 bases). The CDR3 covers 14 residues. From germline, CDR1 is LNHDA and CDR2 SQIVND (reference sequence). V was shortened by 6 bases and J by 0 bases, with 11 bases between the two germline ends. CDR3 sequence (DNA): TGTGCCAGTAGATGGGGCGGCATGAACACTGAAGCTTTCTTT. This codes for CASRWGGMNTEAFF.

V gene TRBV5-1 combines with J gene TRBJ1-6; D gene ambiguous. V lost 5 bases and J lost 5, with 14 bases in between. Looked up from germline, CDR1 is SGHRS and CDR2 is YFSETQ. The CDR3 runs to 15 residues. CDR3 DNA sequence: TGCGCCAGCAGGAGGGCCACGGGTGATAATTCACCCCTCCACTTT. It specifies CASRRATGDNSPLHF.

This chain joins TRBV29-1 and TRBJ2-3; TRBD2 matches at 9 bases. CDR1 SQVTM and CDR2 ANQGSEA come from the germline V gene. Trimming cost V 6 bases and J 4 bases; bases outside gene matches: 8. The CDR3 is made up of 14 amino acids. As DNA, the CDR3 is TGCAGCGTCGCCGGGACTAGCATTGCAGATACGCAGTATTTT. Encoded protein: CSVAGTSIADTQYF.

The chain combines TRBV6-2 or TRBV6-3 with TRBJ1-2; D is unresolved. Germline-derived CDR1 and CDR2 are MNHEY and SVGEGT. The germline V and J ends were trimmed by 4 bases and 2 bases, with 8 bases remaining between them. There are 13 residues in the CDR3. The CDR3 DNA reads TGTGCCAGCAGTTTGACGGGAAACTATGGCTACACCTTC. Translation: CASSLTGNYGYTF.

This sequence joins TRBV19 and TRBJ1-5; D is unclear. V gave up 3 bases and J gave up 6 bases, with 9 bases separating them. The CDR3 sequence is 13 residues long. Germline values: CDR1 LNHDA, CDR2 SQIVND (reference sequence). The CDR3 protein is CASSIGFPQPQHF. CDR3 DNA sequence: TGTGCCAGTAGTATCGGTTTTCCTCAGCCCCAGCATTTT.

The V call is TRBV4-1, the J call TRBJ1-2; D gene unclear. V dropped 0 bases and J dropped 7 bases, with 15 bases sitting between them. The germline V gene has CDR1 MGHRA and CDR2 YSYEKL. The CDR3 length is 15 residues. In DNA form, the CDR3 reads TGCGCCAGCAGCCAAGATGCGCGCCTCTTCCCTGGCTACACCTTC. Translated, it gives CASSQDARLFPGYTF.

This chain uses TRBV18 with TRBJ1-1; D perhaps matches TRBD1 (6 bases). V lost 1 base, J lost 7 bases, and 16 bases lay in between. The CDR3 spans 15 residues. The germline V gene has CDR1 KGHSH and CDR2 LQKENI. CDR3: CASSPLRGRALEAFF. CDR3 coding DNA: TGTGCCAGCTCACCACTCAGGGGCAGAGCTCTTGAAGCTTTCTTT.

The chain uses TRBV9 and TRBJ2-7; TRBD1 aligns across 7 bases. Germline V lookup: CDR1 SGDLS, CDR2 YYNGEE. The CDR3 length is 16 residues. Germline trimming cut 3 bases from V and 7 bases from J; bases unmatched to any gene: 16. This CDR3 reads CASSGAGTAFSGEQYF. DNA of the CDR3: TGTGCCAGCAGCGGAGCCGGGACAGCGTTTTCGGGGGAGCAGTACTTC.

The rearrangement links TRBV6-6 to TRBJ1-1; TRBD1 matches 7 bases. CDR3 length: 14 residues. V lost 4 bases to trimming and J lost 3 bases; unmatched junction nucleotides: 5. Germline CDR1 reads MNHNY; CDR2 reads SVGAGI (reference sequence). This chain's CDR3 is CASSWGTVYTEAFF. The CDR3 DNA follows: TGTGCCAGCAGTTGGGGGACAGTTTACACTGAAGCTTTCTTT.

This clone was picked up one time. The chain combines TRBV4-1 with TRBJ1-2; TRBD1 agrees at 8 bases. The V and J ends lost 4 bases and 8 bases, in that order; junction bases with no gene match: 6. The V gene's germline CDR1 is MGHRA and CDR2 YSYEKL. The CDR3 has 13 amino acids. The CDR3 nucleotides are TGCGCCAGCAGCCCACTAACAGGGGGAGGCTACACCTTC. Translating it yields CASSPLTGGGYTF.

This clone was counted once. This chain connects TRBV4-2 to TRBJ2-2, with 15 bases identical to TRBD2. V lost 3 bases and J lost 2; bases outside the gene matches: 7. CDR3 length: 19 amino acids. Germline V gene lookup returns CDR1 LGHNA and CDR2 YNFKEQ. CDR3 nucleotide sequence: TGTGCCAGCAGCCAGTCCCCGGGACTAGCGGGGGGAAACACCGGGGAGCTGTTTTTT. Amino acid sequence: CASSQSPGLAGGNTGELFF.

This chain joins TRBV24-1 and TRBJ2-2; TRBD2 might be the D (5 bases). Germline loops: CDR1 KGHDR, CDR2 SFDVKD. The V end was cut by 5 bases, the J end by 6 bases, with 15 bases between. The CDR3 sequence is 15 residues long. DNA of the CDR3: TGTGCCACCAGTGGAAGCGGTCATACTCCCGGGGAGCTGTTTTTT. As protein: CATSGSGHTPGELFF.

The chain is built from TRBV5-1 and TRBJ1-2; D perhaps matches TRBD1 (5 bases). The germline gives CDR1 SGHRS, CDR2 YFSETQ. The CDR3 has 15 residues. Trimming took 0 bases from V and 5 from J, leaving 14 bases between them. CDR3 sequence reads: CASSLARREAYGYTF. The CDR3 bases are TGCGCCAGCAGCTTGGCGCGCAGGGAGGCGTATGGCTACACCTTC.

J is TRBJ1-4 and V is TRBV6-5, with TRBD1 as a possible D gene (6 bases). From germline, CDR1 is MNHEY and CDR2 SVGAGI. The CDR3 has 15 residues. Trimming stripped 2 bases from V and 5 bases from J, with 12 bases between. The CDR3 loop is CASSYVGDNNEKLFF. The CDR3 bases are TGTGCCAGCAGTTACGTAGGGGACAACAATGAAAAACTGTTTTTT.

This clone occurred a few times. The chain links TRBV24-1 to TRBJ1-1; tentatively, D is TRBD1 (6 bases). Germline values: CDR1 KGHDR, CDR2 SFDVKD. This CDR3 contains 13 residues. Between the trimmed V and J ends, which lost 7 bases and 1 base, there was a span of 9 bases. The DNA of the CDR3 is TGTGCCACCAGCGAGACAGGGAACACTGAAGCTTTCTTT. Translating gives CATSETGNTEAFF.

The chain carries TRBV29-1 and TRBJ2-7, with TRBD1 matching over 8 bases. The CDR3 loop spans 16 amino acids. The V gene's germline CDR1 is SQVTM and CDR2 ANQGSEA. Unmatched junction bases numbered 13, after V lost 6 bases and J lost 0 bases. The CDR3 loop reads CSVKRGDRLSSYEQYF. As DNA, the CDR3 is TGCAGCGTCAAAAGGGGGGACAGGCTTAGCTCCTACGAGCAGTACTTC.

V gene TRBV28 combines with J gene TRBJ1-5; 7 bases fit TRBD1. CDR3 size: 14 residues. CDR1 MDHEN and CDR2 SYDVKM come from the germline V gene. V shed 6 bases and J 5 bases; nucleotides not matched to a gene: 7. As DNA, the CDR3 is TGTGCCAGCAGACTAAGGGGGCGCGATCAGCCCCAGCATTTT. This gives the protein CASRLRGRDQPQHF.

CDR3 protein: CASSGGSNYEQYF. CDR3 DNA: TGCGCCAGCAGTGGTGGCAGTAACTACGAGCAGTACTTC. J is TRBJ2-7 and V is TRBV10-1; D not resolved. Trimming pared 4 bases from V and 3 bases from J, leaving 10 bases between. Per the germline V gene, CDR1 is WNHNN and CDR2 is SYGVQD (reference sequence). The CDR3 contains 13 residues.

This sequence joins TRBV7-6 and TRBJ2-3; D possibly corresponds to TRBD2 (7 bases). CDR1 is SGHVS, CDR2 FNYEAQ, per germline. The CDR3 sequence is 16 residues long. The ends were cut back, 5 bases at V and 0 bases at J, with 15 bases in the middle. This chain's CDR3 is CASSLGGRGSTDTQYF. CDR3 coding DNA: TGTGCCAGCAGCCTCGGGGGGAGGGGGAGCACAGATACGCAGTATTTT.